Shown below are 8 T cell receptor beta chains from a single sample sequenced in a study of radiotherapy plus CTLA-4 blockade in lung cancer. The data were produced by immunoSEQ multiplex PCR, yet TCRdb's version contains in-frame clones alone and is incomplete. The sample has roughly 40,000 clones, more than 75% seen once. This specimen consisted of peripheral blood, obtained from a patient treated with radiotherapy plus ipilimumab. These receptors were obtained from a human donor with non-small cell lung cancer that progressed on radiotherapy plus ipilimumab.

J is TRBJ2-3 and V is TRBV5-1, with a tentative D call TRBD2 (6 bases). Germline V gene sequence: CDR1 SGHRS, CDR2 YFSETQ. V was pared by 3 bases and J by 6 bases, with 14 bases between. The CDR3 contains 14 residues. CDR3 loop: CASSSVGAGDTQYF. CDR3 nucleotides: TGCGCCAGCAGCTCGGTCGGTGCGGGGGATACGCAGTATTTT.

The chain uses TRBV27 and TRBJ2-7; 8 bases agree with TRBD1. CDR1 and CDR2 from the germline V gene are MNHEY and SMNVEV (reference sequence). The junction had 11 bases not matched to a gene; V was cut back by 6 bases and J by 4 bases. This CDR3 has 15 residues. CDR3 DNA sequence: TGTGCCAGCAGCTTACAGGGGGTCCCCGGATACGAGCAGTACTTC. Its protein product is CASSLQGVPGYEQYF.

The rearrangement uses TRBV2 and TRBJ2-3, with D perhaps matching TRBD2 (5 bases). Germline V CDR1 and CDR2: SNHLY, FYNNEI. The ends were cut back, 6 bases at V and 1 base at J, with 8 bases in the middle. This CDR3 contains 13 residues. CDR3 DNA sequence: TGTGCCAGCAGGGAGGCTGGCACAGATACGCAGTATTTT. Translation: CASREAGTDTQYF.

The CDR3 is CASSSNAYEQYF. CDR3 in DNA: TGTGCCAGCAGCTCTAACGCCTACGAGCAGTACTTC. This chain connects TRBV7-6 to TRBJ2-7; D uncertain. V shed 4 bases and J shed 2 bases, with 6 bases lying between them. The CDR3 has 12 residues. Germline CDR1 reads SGHVS; CDR2 reads FNYEAQ.

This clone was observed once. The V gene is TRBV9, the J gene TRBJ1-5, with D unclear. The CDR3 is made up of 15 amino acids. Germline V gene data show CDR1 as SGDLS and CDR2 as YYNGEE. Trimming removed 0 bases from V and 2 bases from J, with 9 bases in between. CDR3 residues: CASSVDAGGNQPQHF. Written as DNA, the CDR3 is TGTGCCAGCAGCGTAGATGCGGGTGGCAATCAGCCCCAGCATTTT. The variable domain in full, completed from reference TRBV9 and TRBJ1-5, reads DSGVTQTPKHLITATGQRVTLRCSPRSGDLSVYWYQQSLDQGLQFLIQYYNGEERAKGNILERFSAQQFPDLHSELNLSSLELGDSALYFCASSVDAGGNQPQHFGDGTRLSIL.

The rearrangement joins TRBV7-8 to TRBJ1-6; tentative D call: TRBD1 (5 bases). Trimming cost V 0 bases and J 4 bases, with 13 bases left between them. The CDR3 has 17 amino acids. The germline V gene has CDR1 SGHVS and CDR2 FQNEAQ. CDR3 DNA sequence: TGTGCCAGCAGCTTAGCGCAGGGTGAAGGATATAATTCACCCCTCCACTTT. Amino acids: CASSLAQGEGYNSPLHF.

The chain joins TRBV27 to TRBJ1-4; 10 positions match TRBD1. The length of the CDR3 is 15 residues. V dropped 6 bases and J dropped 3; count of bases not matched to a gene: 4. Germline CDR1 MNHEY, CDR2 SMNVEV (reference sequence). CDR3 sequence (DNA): TGTGCCAGCAGGACAGGGGGCTTGGCTAATGAAAAACTGTTTTTT. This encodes CASRTGGLANEKLFF. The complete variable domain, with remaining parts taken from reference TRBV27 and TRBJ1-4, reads EAQVTQNPRYLITVTGKKLTVTCSQNMNHEYMSWYRQDPGLGLRQIYYSMNVEVTDKGDVPEGYKVSRKEKRNFPLILESPSPNQTSLYFCASRTGGLANEKLFFGSGTQLSVL.

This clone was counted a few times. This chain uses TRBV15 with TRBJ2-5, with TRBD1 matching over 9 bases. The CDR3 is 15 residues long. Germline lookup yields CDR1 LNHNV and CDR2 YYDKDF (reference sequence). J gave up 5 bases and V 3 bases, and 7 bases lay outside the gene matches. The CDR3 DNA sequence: TGTGCCACCAGCAGGGCGACAGGGGGAAGGGAGACCCAGTACTTC. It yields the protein CATSRATGGRETQYF.